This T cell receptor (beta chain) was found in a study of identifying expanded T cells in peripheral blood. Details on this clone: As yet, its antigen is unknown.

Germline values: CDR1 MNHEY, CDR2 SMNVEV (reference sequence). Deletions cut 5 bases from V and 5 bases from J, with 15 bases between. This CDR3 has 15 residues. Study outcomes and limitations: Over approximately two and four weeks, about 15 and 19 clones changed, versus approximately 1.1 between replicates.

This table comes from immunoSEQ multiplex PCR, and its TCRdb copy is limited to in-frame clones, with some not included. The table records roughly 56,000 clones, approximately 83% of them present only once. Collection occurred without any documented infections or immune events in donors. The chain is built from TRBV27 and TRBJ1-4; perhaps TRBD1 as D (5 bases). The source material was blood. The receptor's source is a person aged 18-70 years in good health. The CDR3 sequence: CASSRAGGSNEKLFF. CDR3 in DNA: TGTGCCAGCAGTCGCGCCGGGGGGTCGAATGAAAAACTGTTTTTT.